These 28 T cell receptor beta chains came from one sample sequenced in a study of identical twins. TCRdb re-called the 5' RACE reads with MiXCR, one entry per CDR3 protein. Of 230,000 or so distinct CDR3 sequences in the sample, about 8.5% were seen once. The sample also formed part of further work on yellow fever vaccine responses in identical twins.

The sample was CD8+ T cells sorted from blood. These receptor sequences come from a woman between 18 and 29 years old in good health.

This clonotype appeared a few times. The CDR3 sequence is CASSLSGQGFYGYTF. The CDR3 DNA follows: TGTGCCAGCAGTTTATCGGGACAGGGGTTCTATGGCTACACCTTC. V and J are TRBV27 and TRBJ1-2; 10 nucleotides line up with TRBD1. CDR1 is MNHEY and CDR2 is SMNVEV in the germline V gene (reference sequence). The trim removed 0 bases at V and 4 bases at J, leaving 2 bases unmatched. The CDR3 covers 15 residues.

This clonotype was observed at least ten times. V gene TRBV7-9 combines with J gene TRBJ1-4, with unresolved D. The V end lost 1 base, the J end lost 4 bases, and 4 bases lay between the germline ends. Looked up from germline, CDR1 is SEHNR and CDR2 is FQNEAQ (reference sequence). CDR3 length equals 13 residues. The CDR3 protein is CASSLEVNEKLFF. The CDR3, as DNA: TGTGCCAGCAGCTTAGAGGTTAATGAAAAACTGTTTTTT.

The CDR3 DNA is TGCAGTGCTAGTCCCGGTCCTTGGGGGGATACGCAGTATTTT. This gives the protein CSASPGPWGDTQYF. The V and J genes are TRBV20-1 and TRBJ2-3; possibly TRBD1 or TRBD2 for D (5 bases each). The germline gives CDR1 DFQATT, CDR2 SNEGSKA (reference sequence). Trimming shortened V by 3 bases and J by 6 bases, and 16 bases separated the two germline ends. This CDR3 is 14 amino acids long.

The chain couples TRBV11-2 to TRBJ1-2; D remains unclear. The V gene lost 3 bases and the J gene lost 2 bases, with 7 bases spanning the gap. This CDR3 is 13 amino acids long. Germline V gene data show CDR1 as SGHAT and CDR2 as FQNNGV. The CDR3 coding sequence is TGTGCCAGCAGCTTGACACCAAACTATGGCTACACCTTC. This encodes CASSLTPNYGYTF.

This clonotype was found many times. V and J are TRBV5-1 and TRBJ2-1; D ambiguous. Germline CDR1 is SGHRS and CDR2 is YFSETQ. The CDR3 runs 12 residues. V was cut by 0 bases and J by 6 bases, with 4 bases left in between. The CDR3 nucleotides read TGCGCCAGCAGCTTGGACCGCAATGAGCAGTTCTTC. Translating it yields CASSLDRNEQFF.

This clonotype was seen many times. The rearrangement joins TRBV4-1 to TRBJ1-2; no firm D call. The CDR3 loop spans 15 amino acids. Germline V gives CDR1 MGHRA, CDR2 YSYEKL. V lost 0 bases to trimming and J lost 4 bases, with 12 bases between them. The DNA of the CDR3 is TGCGCCAGCAGCCAAGATCCTGGGTTCCGCTATGGCTACACCTTC. As protein: CASSQDPGFRYGYTF.

This clonotype was detected a few times. The V and J genes are TRBV9 and TRBJ2-1, with D perhaps assigned TRBD1 or TRBD2 (5 bases each). This CDR3 contains 17 residues. V gave up 3 bases and J gave up 3 bases, with 19 bases separating them. CDR1 and CDR2 (germline): SGDLS, YYNGEE. The CDR3 bases are TGTGCCAGCAGCGAACCCCGGGACGCATTTAACTACAATGAGCAGTTCTTC. This translates into CASSEPRDAFNYNEQFF.

This clonotype was observed a handful of times. The chain uses TRBV5-1 and TRBJ2-2; D gene unclear. This CDR3 is built from 14 residues. V was trimmed by 4 bases and J by 6 bases, leaving 13 bases between them. Germline V CDR1 and CDR2: SGHRS, YFSETQ. The CDR3 nucleotides are TGCGCCAGCAGCGAGGATATAATAGCCGGGGAGCTGTTTTTT. This translates into CASSEDIIAGELFF.

This clonotype was observed a handful of times. This chain uses TRBV5-1 with TRBJ2-3; 7 bases fit TRBD1. Germline V CDR1 and CDR2: SGHRS, YFSETQ. The V gene end was trimmed by 4 bases and the J gene end by 4 bases; junction bases not matched to a gene: 6. The length of the CDR3 is 14 residues. CDR3 sequence: CASSDTGEADTQYF. The CDR3, as DNA: TGCGCCAGCAGCGACACAGGGGAAGCAGATACGCAGTATTTT.

This clonotype was counted ten times or more. The chain couples TRBV6-2 or TRBV6-3 to TRBJ2-2; TRBD2 matches at 12 bases. Germline assignment: CDR1 MNHEY and CDR2 SVGEGT. This CDR3 contains 16 residues. The V gene end was trimmed by 5 bases and the J gene end by 7 bases; junction bases not matched to a gene: 8. CDR3 DNA: TGTGCCAGCAGTCCACGACTAGCGGGAGATGTCGGGGAGCTGTTTTTT. Its protein is CASSPRLAGDVGELFF.

In its sample, this clonotype was seen a few times. The chain combines TRBV6-1 with TRBJ1-2; 7 bases map to TRBD1. This CDR3 has 14 residues. The V and J ends lost 8 bases and 6 bases, in that order; junction bases with no gene match: 12. Germline loops: CDR1 MNHNS, CDR2 SASEGT. As DNA, the CDR3 is TGTGCCAGCTCTGGACAGGCTCGTTTTGATGGCTACACCTTC. Amino acids: CASSGQARFDGYTF.

The V call is TRBV4-3, the J call TRBJ2-1; possible D gene TRBD1, 6 bases. The CDR3 has 14 residues. Germline CDR1 reads LGHNA; CDR2 reads YSLEER. V was cut by 1 base and J by 6 bases, with 10 bases left in between. The CDR3 here is CASSQARTANEQFF. The CDR3 DNA is TGCGCCAGCAGCCAAGCGCGGACAGCCAATGAGCAGTTCTTC.

Many counts were recorded for this clonotype. V and J are TRBV12-3 or TRBV12-4 and TRBJ2-7; D uncertain. Trimming cost V 3 bases and J 0 bases, with 12 bases left between them. This CDR3 is 15 amino acids long. The CDR3 spells CASSFGDPFSYEQYF. CDR3 coding DNA: TGTGCCAGCAGTTTCGGAGACCCATTCTCCTACGAGCAGTACTTC.

J is TRBJ2-7 and V is TRBV20-1; 12 bases are a match to TRBD2. Unmatched junction bases numbered 18, after V lost 1 base and J lost 2 bases. The germline V gene encodes CDR1 DFQATT and CDR2 SNEGSKA (reference sequence). CDR3 size: 20 residues. CDR3 sequence reads: CSARGEITGLAGSSPYEQYF. The CDR3 region has the DNA TGCAGTGCTAGAGGCGAAATTACCGGACTAGCGGGAAGTTCCCCCTACGAGCAGTACTTC.

This clonotype has a count of ten or more. This chain links TRBV12-3 or TRBV12-4 with TRBJ1-1; D is unresolved. This CDR3 has 13 residues. V dropped 3 bases and J dropped 1 base, with 6 bases sitting between them. CDR3 protein: CASSFYRNTEAFF. The CDR3 region has the DNA TGTGCCAGCAGTTTTTACAGGAACACTGAAGCTTTCTTT.

This rearrangement joins TRBV4-3 to TRBJ2-7; D may correspond to TRBD1 or TRBD2 (5 bases each). CDR1 and CDR2 from the germline V gene are LGHNA and YSLEER. The CDR3 runs 16 residues. V lost 0 bases and J 5 bases, leaving 17 bases between the germline ends. The chain's CDR3 is CASSQDTGLGEHEQYF. CDR3 in DNA: TGCGCCAGCAGCCAAGACACAGGCCTGGGGGAGCACGAGCAGTACTTC.

This chain connects TRBV7-9 to TRBJ1-5, with 7 bases aligning to TRBD1. Germline trimming cut 5 bases from V and 6 bases from J; bases unmatched to any gene: 10. CDR1 SEHNR and CDR2 FQNEAQ come from the germline V gene (reference sequence). The CDR3 is 15 amino acids. DNA for the CDR3: TGTGCCAGCAGCCCTAGGGGAGGGGGCAGTCAGCCCCAGCATTTT. Its translation: CASSPRGGGSQPQHF. The full variable domain, with the rest looked up from reference TRBV7-9 and TRBJ1-5, is DTGVSQNPRHKITKRGQNVTFRCDPISEHNRLYWYRQTLGQGPEFLTYFQNEAQLEKSRLLSDRFSAERPKGSFSTLEIQRTEQGDSAMYLCASSPRGGGSQPQHFGDGTRLSIL.

The chain recombines TRBV7-9 with TRBJ1-5, with D unclear. V was shortened by 4 bases and J by 0 bases, with 10 bases between the two germline ends. The CDR3 spans 15 residues. CDR1 SEHNR and CDR2 FQNEAQ come from the germline V gene (reference sequence). CDR3 sequence reads: CASSSDGDSNQPQHF. For the CDR3, the DNA is TGTGCCAGCAGCTCCGACGGGGATAGCAATCAGCCCCAGCATTTT.

The gene calls are TRBV7-9 and TRBJ2-7; D may correspond to TRBD1 or TRBD2 (5 bases each). There are 15 residues in the CDR3. CDR1 is SEHNR, CDR2 FQNEAQ, per germline (reference sequence). V gave up 4 bases and J gave up 5 bases, with 18 bases separating them. Here the CDR3 DNA reads TGTGCCAGCAGCTCCCAGGGAGCCTTAGTTCACGAGCAGTACTTC. It translates to CASSSQGALVHEQYF. Full variable domain (missing parts from reference TRBV7-9 and TRBJ2-7): DTGVSQNPRHKITKRGQNVTFRCDPISEHNRLYWYRQTLGQGPEFLTYFQNEAQLEKSRLLSDRFSAERPKGSFSTLEIQRTEQGDSAMYLCASSSQGALVHEQYFGPGTRLTVT.

This chain links TRBV7-2 with TRBJ2-3; no reliable D call. V lost 0 bases, J lost 0 bases, and 13 bases lay in between. Germline CDR1 reads SGHTA; CDR2 reads FQGNSA. The CDR3 loop spans 17 amino acids. CDR3 bases: TGTGCCAGCAGCTTAGCGGGTGGTCCCGAAAGCACAGATACGCAGTATTTT. This encodes CASSLAGGPESTDTQYF.

This clonotype was observed many times. The gene calls are TRBV7-2 and TRBJ2-7; 12 nucleotides line up with TRBD2. Germline trimming cut 5 bases from V and 5 bases from J; bases unmatched to any gene: 7. The CDR3 extends over 15 amino acids. Germline V gene data show CDR1 as SGHTA and CDR2 as FQGNSA. The CDR3 DNA follows: TGTGCCAGCAGCGAGACTAGCGGGAGTCTCGACGAGCAGTACTTC. This gives the protein CASSETSGSLDEQYF.

V gene TRBV25-1 combines with J gene TRBJ2-7, with D tentatively TRBD1 (6 bases). Germline V gene sequence: CDR1 MGHDK, CDR2 SYGVNS. The CDR3 extends over 14 amino acids. V lost 6 bases, J lost 2 bases, and 14 bases lay in between. The CDR3 here is CASRTQGPPYEQYF. The CDR3 region has the DNA TGTGCCAGCAGGACACAGGGACCGCCCTACGAGCAGTACTTC.

This clonotype was seen ten or more times. The rearrangement joins TRBV28 to TRBJ1-1, with a possible D match to TRBD1 (5 bases). This CDR3 is 15 amino acids long. V was pared by 6 bases and J by 1 base, with 15 bases between. Per the germline V gene, CDR1 is MDHEN and CDR2 is SYDVKM. CDR3 nucleotides: TGTGCCAGCAGCCCCCTCGGGACGGCGAACACTGAAGCTTTCTTT. It codes for CASSPLGTANTEAFF.

In its sample, this clonotype was seen a few times. The chain recombines TRBV7-9 with TRBJ2-7; a possible D gene is TRBD1 (6 bases). CDR3 size: 13 residues. Germline-derived CDR1 and CDR2 are SEHNR and FQNEAQ (reference sequence). The V end lost 6 bases, the J end lost 2 bases, and 11 bases lay between the germline ends. CDR3 sequence (DNA): TGTGCCAGCAGGGAACAGGGCGCCTACGAGCAGTACTTC. Translated: CASREQGAYEQYF.

V and J are TRBV28 and TRBJ2-5; D may be TRBD2 (5 bases). This CDR3 contains 16 residues. Germline V gene sequence: CDR1 MDHEN, CDR2 SYDVKM. The germline V and J ends were trimmed by 3 bases and 5 bases, with 19 bases remaining between them. In DNA form, the CDR3 reads TGTGCCAGCAGTTTTCCGCTGGCCAGGACTGGGGAGACCCAGTACTTC. It translates to CASSFPLARTGETQYF.

In its sample, this clonotype was seen many times. This chain joins TRBV5-1 and TRBJ2-7; D gene uncertain. The length of the CDR3 is 13 residues. The V gene lost 0 bases and the J gene lost 3 bases, with 7 bases spanning the gap. Looked up from germline, CDR1 is SGHRS and CDR2 is YFSETQ. CDR3 in DNA: TGCGCCAGCAGCTTGGTGAGAAACTACGAGCAGTACTTC. Translated, it gives CASSLVRNYEQYF.

This clonotype appeared a few times. The chain joins TRBV6-1 to TRBJ2-1, with a weak D call TRBD2 (5 bases). This CDR3 has 12 amino acids. Trimming shortened V by 3 bases and J by 7 bases, and 7 bases separated the two germline ends. Germline V lookup: CDR1 MNHNS, CDR2 SASEGT. CDR3 loop: CASSDPGNEQFF. The CDR3 coding sequence is TGTGCCAGCAGTGACCCGGGGAATGAGCAGTTCTTC.

This clonotype came up many times. The chain links TRBV12-3 or TRBV12-4 to TRBJ1-3; the D gene is possibly TRBD1 (5 bases). V lost 3 bases to trimming and J lost 9 bases, with 6 bases between them. This CDR3 is 11 amino acids long. CDR3 sequence reads: CASSFQGTIYF. Here the CDR3 DNA reads TGTGCCAGCAGTTTTCAGGGCACCATATATTTT.